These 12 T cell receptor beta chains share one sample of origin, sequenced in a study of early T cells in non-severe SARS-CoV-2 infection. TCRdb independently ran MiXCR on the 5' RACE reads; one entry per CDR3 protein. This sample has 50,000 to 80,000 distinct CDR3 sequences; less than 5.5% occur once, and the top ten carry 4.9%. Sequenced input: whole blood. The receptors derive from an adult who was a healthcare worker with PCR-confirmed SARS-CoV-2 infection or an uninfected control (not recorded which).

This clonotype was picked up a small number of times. CDR3 nucleotides: TGTGCCTGGAGACGGGGATACCAGAGAATGGGTACGCAGTATTTT. Residues: CAWRRGYQRMGTQYF. This chain connects TRBV30 to TRBJ2-3, with a weak D call TRBD2 (5 bases). Germline V gene sequence: CDR1 GTSNPN, CDR2 SVGIG (reference sequence). The V and J ends lost 3 bases and 8 bases respectively, with 21 bases between them. CDR3 length: 15 residues.

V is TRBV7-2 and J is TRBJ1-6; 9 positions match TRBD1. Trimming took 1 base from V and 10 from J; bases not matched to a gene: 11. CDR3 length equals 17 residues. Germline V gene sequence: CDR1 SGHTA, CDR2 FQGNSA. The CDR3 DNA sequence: TGTGCCAGCAGCTTAGGCCCACAGGGGGCAGGATGGTCACCCCTCCACTTT. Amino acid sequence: CASSLGPQGAGWSPLHF.

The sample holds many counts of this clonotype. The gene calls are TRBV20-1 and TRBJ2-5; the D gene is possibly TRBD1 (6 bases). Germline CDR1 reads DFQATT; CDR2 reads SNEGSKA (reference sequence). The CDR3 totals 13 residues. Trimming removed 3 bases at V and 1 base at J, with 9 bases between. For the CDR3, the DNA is TGCAGTGCTAGCGACAGGACCCAAGAGACCCAGTACTTC. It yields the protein CSASDRTQETQYF.

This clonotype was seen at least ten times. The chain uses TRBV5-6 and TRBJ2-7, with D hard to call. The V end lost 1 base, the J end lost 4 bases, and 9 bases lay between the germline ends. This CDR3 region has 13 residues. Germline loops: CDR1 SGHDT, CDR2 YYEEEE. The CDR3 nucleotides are TGTGCCAGCAGCTTGCCGGTCGGGTACGAGCAGTACTTC. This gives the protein CASSLPVGYEQYF.

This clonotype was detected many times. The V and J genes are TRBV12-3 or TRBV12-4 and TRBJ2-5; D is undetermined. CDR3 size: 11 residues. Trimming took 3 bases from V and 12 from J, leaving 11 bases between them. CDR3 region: CASSFLGFEYF. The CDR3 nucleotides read TGTGCCAGCAGTTTTCTGGGATTTGAGTACTTC.

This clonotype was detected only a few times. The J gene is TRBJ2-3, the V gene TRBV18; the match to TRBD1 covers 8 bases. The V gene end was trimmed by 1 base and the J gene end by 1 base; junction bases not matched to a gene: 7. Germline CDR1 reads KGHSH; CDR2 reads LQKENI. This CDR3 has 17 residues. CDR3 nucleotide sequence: TGTGCCAGCTCACCACTATATTTGGACAGGGGCACAGATACGCAGTATTTT. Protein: CASSPLYLDRGTDTQYF.

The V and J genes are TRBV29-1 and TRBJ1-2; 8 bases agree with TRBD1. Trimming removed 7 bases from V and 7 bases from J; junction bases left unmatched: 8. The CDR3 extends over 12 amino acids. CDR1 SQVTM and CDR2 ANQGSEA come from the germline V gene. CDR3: CSAGQGVSGYTF. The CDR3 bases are TGCAGCGCCGGACAGGGAGTCAGTGGCTACACCTTC.

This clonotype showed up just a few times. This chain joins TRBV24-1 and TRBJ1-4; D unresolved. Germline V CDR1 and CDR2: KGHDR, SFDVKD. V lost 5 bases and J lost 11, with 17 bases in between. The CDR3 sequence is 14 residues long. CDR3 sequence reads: CATSAGSSNAKLFF. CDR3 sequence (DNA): TGTGCCACCAGTGCGGGCAGTAGTAATGCTAAACTGTTTTTT.

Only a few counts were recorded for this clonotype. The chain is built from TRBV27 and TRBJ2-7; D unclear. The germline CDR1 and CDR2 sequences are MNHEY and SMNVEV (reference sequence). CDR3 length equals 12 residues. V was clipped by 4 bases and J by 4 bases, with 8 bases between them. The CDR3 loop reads CASSSHLYEQYF. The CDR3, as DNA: TGTGCCAGCAGTTCCCACTTATACGAGCAGTACTTC.

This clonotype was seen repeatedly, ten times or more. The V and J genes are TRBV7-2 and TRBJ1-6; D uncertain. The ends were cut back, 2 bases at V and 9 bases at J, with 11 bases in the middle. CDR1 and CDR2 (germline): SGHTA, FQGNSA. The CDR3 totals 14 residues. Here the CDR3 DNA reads TGTGCCAGCAGCTTAATGGGCCGTGGTTCACCCCTCCACTTT. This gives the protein CASSLMGRGSPLHF.

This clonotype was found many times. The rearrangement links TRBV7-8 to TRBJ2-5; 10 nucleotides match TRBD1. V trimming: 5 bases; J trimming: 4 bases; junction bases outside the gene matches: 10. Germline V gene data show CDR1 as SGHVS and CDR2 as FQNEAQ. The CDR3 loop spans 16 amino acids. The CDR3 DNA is TGTGCCAGCAGCCCGGTGACAGGGGGCCTAGGAGAGACCCAGTACTTC. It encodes CASSPVTGGLGETQYF.

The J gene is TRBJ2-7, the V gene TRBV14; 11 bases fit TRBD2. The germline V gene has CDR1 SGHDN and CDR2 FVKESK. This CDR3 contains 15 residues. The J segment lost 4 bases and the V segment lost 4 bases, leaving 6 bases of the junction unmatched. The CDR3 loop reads CASSRGLAVEYEQYF. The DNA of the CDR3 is TGTGCCAGCAGCCGGGGACTAGCGGTTGAATACGAGCAGTACTTC. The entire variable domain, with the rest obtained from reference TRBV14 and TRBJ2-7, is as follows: EAGVTQFPSHSVIEKGQTVTLRCDPISGHDNLYWYRRVMGKEIKFLLHFVKESKQDESGMPNNRFLAERTGGTYSTLKVQPAELEDSGVYFCASSRGLAVEYEQYFGPGTRLTVT.